This TCR beta chain was sequenced during a study of blood T cell repertoires in COVID-19. Background on the study: COVID-19 samples collected from the United States, Italy and Spain covered acute and convalescent phases. PBMCs, B-cell-depleted T cells, or T cells were the source of the cDNA or gDNA that made up the material.

Original methodology: Amplification from reference gene primers served as the basis for estimated nucleated cell counts. The method was immunoSEQ multiplex PCR; TCRdb's version includes in-frame clones alone and lacks a portion of them. Clone size and the V and J calls come from that table; the DNA yielded D and trimming. The table shows about 170,000 clones, with around 93% occurring only once. CDR3 length: 15 residues. V lost 7 bases and J lost 0; bases outside the gene matches: 9. Looked up from germline, CDR1 is SQVTM and CDR2 is ANQGSEA. The rearrangement uses TRBV29-1 and TRBJ2-3; 8 bases align to TRBD1. The receptor was isolated from a woman in her forties or fifties with acute or convalescent COVID-19. Sequenced material: peripheral blood. The CDR3 nucleotides are TGCAGCGGACGAACAGGGGGACTTAGCACAGATACGCAGTATTTT. Translating it yields CSGRTGGLSTDTQYF.